This T cell receptor (beta chain) was recorded in a study of blood T cell repertoires in COVID-19. Study overall: Samples came from the United States, Italy and Spain, spanning acute and convalescent COVID-19.

Individuals drawn from approximately 26 US areas were about 18 to 90 years old. Participants' reported clinical history set cohort assignment. The CDR3 spans 15 residues. V shed 1 base and J shed 4 bases, with 13 bases lying between them. The germline V gene encodes CDR1 SGHTA and CDR2 FQGNSA. Authors' data handling: Amplifying reference gene primers gave estimates of nucleated cell counts. Profiled with immunoSEQ multiplex PCR; TCRdb holds only in-frame clones, not every one. Clonal size and the V and J genes are those of that table, whereas D and trimming came from the DNA. The sample has approximately 220,000 clones, around 85% seen once; the top ten hold roughly 3.8%.

The chain employs TRBV7-2 and TRBJ2-5, with D possibly matching TRBD2 (6 bases). The TCR originated in a middle-aged woman with acute COVID-19. Sequencing input: PBMCs or T cells enriched from blood (not recorded which). CDR3 loop: CASSLGWRGGETQYF. The CDR3 DNA reads as TGTGCCAGCAGCTTAGGGTGGCGGGGAGGAGAGACCCAGTACTTC.